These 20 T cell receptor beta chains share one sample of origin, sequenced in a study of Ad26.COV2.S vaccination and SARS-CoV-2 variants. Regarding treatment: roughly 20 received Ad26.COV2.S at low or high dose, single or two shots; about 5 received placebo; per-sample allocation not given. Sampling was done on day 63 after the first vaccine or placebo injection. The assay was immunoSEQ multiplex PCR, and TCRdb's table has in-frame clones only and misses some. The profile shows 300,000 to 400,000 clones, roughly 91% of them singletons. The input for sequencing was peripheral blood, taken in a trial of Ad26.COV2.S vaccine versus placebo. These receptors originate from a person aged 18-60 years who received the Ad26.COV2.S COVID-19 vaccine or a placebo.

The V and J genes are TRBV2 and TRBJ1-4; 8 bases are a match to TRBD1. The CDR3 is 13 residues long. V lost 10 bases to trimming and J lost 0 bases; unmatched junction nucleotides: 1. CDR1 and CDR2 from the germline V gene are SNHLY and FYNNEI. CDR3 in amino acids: CAKTGATNEKLFF. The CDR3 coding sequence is TGTGCCAAGACAGGGGCAACTAATGAAAAACTGTTTTTT. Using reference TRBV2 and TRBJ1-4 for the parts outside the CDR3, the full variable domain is EPEVTQTPSHQVTQMGQEVILRCVPISNHLYFYWYRQILGQKVEFLVSFYNNEISEKSEIFDDQFSVERPDGSNFTLKIRSTKLEDSAMYFCAKTGATNEKLFFGSGTQLSVL.

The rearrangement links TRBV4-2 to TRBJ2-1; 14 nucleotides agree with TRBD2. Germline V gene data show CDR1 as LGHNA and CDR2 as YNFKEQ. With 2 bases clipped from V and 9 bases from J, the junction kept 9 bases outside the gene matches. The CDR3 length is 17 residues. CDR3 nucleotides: TGTGCCAGCAGCCAACGGACTAGCGGGGGGACCGGGGGTGAGCAGTTCTTC. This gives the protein CASSQRTSGGTGGEQFF.

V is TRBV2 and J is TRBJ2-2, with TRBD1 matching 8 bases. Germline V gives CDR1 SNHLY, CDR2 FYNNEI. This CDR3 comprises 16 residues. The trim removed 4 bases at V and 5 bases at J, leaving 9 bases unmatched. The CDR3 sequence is CASSGRQGARTGELFF. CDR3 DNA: TGTGCCAGCAGTGGTAGGCAGGGGGCGCGGACCGGGGAGCTGTTTTTT.

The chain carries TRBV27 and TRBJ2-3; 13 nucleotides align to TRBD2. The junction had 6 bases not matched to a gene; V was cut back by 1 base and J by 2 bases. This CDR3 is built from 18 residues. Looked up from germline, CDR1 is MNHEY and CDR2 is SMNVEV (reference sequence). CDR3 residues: CASSLLLTSGGSTDTQYF. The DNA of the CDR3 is TGTGCCAGCAGTTTATTATTGACTAGCGGGGGGTCCACAGATACGCAGTATTTT.

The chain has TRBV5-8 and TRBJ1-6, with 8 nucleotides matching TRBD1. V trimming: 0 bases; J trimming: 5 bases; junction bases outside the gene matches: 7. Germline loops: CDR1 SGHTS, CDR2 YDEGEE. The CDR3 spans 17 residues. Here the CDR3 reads CASSLGAGGADNSPLHF. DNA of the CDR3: TGTGCCAGCAGCTTGGGGGCAGGGGGCGCGGATAATTCACCCCTCCACTTT.

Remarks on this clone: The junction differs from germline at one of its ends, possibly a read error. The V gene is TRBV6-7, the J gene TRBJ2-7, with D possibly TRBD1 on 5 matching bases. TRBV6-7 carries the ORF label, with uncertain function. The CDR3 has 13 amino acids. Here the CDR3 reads CASSWTLSCEQYF. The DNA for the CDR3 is TGTGCCAGCAGCTGGACACTCTCCTGCGAGCAGTACTTC.

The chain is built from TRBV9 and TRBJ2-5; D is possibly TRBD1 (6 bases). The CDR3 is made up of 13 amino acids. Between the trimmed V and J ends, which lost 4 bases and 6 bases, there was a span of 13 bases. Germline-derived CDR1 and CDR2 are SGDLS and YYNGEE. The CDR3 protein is CASSPRGRKTQYF. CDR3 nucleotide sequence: TGTGCCAGCAGCCCCAGGGGTAGGAAGACCCAGTACTTC.

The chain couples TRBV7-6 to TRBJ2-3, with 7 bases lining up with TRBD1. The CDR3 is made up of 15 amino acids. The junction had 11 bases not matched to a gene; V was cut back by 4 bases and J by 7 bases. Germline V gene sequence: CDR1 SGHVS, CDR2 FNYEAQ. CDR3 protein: CASSSWDRDTNTQYF. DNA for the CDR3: TGTGCCAGCAGCTCCTGGGACAGAGACACGAATACGCAGTATTTT.

CDR3 bases: TGTGCCAGCAGCTTAGATAGGGGATCGGGCACCGGGGAGCTGTTTTTT. This encodes CASSLDRGSGTGELFF. J is TRBJ2-2 and V is TRBV7-6; D perhaps matches TRBD1 (5 bases). V gave up 1 base and J gave up 4 bases, with 13 bases separating them. Germline CDR1 is SGHVS and CDR2 is FNYEAQ. The CDR3 sequence is 16 residues long. Supplemented by reference TRBV7-6 and TRBJ2-2, the full variable domain reads GAGVSQSPRYKVTKRGQDVALRCDPISGHVSLYWYRQALGQGPEFLTYFNYEAQQDKSGLPNDRFSAERPEGSISTLTIQRTEQRDSAMYRCASSLDRGSGTGELFFGEGSRLTVL.

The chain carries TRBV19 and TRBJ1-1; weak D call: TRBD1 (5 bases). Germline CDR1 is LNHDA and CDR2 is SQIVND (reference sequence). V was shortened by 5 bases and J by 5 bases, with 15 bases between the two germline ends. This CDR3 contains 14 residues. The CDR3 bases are TGTGCCAGTAGTCCTCAGGGACTAAGAACTGAAGCTTTCTTT. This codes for CASSPQGLRTEAFF.

The CDR3 bases are TGTGCCAGCAGCCAAGTCACCACACACGAGCAGTACTTC. This gives the protein CASSQVTTHEQYF. V usage is TRBV4-2 and J usage is TRBJ2-7; no definite D call. The ends were cut back, 1 base at V and 5 bases at J, with 9 bases in the middle. The CDR3 covers 13 residues. CDR1 and CDR2 (germline): LGHNA, YNFKEQ.

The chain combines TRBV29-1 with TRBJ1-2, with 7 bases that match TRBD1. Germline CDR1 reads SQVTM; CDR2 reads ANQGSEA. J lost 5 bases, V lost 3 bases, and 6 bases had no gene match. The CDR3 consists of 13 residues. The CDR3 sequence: CSVDTGAGYGYTF. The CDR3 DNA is TGCAGCGTTGATACAGGGGCTGGTTATGGCTACACCTTC.

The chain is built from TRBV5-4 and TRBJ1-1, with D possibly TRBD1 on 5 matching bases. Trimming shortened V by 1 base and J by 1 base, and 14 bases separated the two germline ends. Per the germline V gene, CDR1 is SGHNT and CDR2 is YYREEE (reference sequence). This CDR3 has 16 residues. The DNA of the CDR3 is TGTGCCAGCAGCTTGAGGGGCGGCGGACGGAACACTGAAGCTTTCTTT. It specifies CASSLRGGGRNTEAFF.

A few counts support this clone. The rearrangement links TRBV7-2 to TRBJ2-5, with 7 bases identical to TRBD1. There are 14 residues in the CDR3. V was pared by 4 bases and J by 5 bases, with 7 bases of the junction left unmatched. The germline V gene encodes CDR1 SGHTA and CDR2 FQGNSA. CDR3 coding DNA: TGTGCCAGCAGCTCAGGGGGTTGGAAGGAGACCCAGTACTTC. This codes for CASSSGGWKETQYF.

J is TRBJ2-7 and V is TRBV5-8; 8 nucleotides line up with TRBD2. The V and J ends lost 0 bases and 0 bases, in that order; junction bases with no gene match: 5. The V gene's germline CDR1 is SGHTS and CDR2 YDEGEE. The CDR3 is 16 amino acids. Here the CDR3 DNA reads TGTGCCAGCAGCTTGGACGGCGGGGGGTCCTCCTACGAGCAGTACTTC. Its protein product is CASSLDGGGSSYEQYF.

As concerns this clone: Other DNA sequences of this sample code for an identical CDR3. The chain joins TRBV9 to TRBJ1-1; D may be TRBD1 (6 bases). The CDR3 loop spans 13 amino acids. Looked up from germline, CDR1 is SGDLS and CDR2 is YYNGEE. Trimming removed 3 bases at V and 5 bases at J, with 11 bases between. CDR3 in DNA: TGTGCCAGCAGCGAGGGGGGTGGGACTGAAGCTTTCTTT. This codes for CASSEGGGTEAFF.

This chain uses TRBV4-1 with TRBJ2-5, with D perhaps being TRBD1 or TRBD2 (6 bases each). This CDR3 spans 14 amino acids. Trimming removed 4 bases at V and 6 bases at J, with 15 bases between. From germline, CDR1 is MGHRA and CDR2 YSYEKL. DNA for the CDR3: TGCGCCAGCAGCCCGGAGGGACATCTCCAGACCCAGTACTTC. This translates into CASSPEGHLQTQYF.

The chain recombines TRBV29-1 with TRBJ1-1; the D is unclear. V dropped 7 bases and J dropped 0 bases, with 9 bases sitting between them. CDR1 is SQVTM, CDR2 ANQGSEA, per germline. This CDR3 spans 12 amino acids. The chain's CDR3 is CSAPAVNTEAFF. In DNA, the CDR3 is TGCAGCGCCCCGGCCGTGAACACTGAAGCTTTCTTT.

This CDR3 reads CASKRVYEQYF. The CDR3 DNA reads TGTGCCAGCAAGCGCGTCTACGAGCAGTACTTC. The chain carries TRBV14 and TRBJ2-7, with D unclear. The germline CDR1 and CDR2 sequences are SGHDN and FVKESK. Trimming cost V 7 bases and J 3 bases, with 7 bases left between them. The CDR3 is made up of 11 amino acids.

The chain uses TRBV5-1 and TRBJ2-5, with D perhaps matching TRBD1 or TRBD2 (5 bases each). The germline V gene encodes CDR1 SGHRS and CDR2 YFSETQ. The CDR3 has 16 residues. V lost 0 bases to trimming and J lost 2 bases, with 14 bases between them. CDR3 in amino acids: CASSLETAGTQETQYF. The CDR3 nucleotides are TGCGCCAGCAGCTTGGAAACGGCAGGGACGCAAGAGACCCAGTACTTC.